This is a list of T cell receptor beta chains from one sample in a study of T cell responses to AZD1222 COVID-19 vaccine. The table came from immunoSEQ multiplex PCR; TCRdb's copy has only in-frame clones and leaves some out. The table has about 90,000 clones, 70% to 90% seen once; the top ten hold roughly 5.2%. The sample consisted of peripheral blood, taken on day 0 of AZD1222 vaccination. The receptors were sampled from an adult in good health. Both conserved end residues are part of each CDR3. The order of the fields is J gene, V gene, D gene, clone size, CDR3 DNA, CDR3 protein. The D gene is left open where the match is weak. Not all rows give a size; the values are once, few, many and, for expanded clones, a class.

TRBJ1-1	TRBV2	.	.	TGTGCCAGCAGGGACCGGGGGGGGAACACTGAAGCTTTCTTT	CASRDRGGNTEAFF
TRBJ2-1	TRBV6-1	.	once	TGTGCCAGCAGTGCGCCCCCCCGGGCCCCTTCGACCAATGAGCAGTTCTTC	CASSAPPRAPSTNEQFF
TRBJ2-1	TRBV3-1/TRBV3-2	.	few	TGTGCCAGCAGCCAAGAAGGCCACTACAATGAGCAGTTCTTC	CASSQEGHYNEQFF
TRBJ2-1	TRBV27	TRBD2	.	TGTGCCAGCAGTTTATATTCTAGCGGGAGATTCGATGAGCAGTTCTTC	CASSLYSSGRFDEQFF
TRBJ2-1	TRBV5-8	.	once	TGTGCCAGCAGCGCCTTCGACGGGAAGTCCTACAATGAGCAGTTCTTC	CASSAFDGKSYNEQFF
TRBJ1-3	TRBV7-8	.	.	TGTGCCAGCAGCCCCCGGGGGCCCTACTCTGGAAACACCATATATTTT	CASSPRGPYSGNTIYF
TRBJ1-5	TRBV12-3/TRBV12-4	.	.	TGTGCCAGCAGTAGAACTCAGGATCAGCCCCAGCATTTT	CASSRTQDQPQHF
TRBJ2-7	TRBV5-4	.	few	TGTGCCAGCAGCCCCACAGTCCTTTCCTACGAGCAGTACTTC	CASSPTVLSYEQYF
TRBJ1-1	TRBV11-2	.	.	TGTGCCAGCAGCTCGTCGGGAATAAGGGTGGAGGTGACTGAAGCTTTCTTT	CASSSSGIRVEVTEAFF
TRBJ2-5	TRBV5-1	.	.	TGCGCCAGCAGCCCACAGCGGGCACAAGAGACCCAGTACTTC	CASSPQRAQETQYF
TRBJ2-5	TRBV5-8	TRBD2	.	TGTGCCAGCAGCTTGGGGGGACTAGCGGGAGAAGAGACCCAGTACTTC	CASSLGGLAGEETQYF
TRBJ1-2	TRBV29-1	.	.	TGCAGCGTTTTTGAGGGCTACACCTTC	CSVFEGYTF
TRBJ2-2	TRBV7-6	TRBD2	.	TGTGCCAGCAGCTTCCTAGCGGGCTACACCGGGGAGCTGTTTTTT	CASSFLAGYTGELFF
TRBJ1-6	TRBV2	.	.	TGTGCCAGCACCCGGGGCTCCTATAATTCACCCCTCCACTTT	CASTRGSYNSPLHF
TRBJ1-6	TRBV5-4	TRBD1	.	TGTGCCAGCAGCTCCGGACAGGTCGCCGGATCGGCCCTCCACTTT	CASSSGQVAGSALHF
TRBJ1-2	TRBV28	TRBD1	.	TGTGCCAGCAGTCCAGACAGGGAGATCTATGGCTACACCTTC	CASSPDREIYGYTF
TRBJ2-1	TRBV6-6	.	.	TGTGCCAGCAGTACCACTCGGTGGAATGAGCAGTTCTTC	CASSTTRWNEQFF
TRBJ1-5	TRBV9	.	.	TGTGCCAGCAGCCCTACAGGGACTAATCAGCCCCAGCATTTT	CASSPTGTNQPQHF
TRBJ2-1	TRBV5-5	TRBD2	.	TGTGCCAGCAGCACGGGACTAGCGGGAGTTAGTGAGCAGTTCTTC	CASSTGLAGVSEQFF
TRBJ2-7	TRBV5-1	TRBD2	.	TGCGCCAGCAGCTTGACTCTCCGGACTAGCGGCACCTACGAGCAGTACTTC	CASSLTLRTSGTYEQYF
TRBJ2-5	TRBV3-1/TRBV3-2	TRBD2	.	TGTGCCAGCAGCCTCAAGGGACGAACTAGCGGGATTGGGTTTAAAGAGACCCAGTACTTC	CASSLKGRTSGIGFKETQYF
TRBJ1-4	TRBV7-9	TRBD1	.	TGTGCCAGCAGCTCCGGGACAGCTGAAAAACTGTTTTTT	CASSSGTAEKLFF
TRBJ2-1	TRBV11-3	TRBD2	.	TGTGCCAGCAGCTCCAAGCGGGGGGCCTACAATGAGCAGTTCTTC	CASSSKRGAYNEQFF
TRBJ1-2	TRBV29-1	.	few	TGCAGCGTGCAAGGACTTCTATCAGGTGGCTACACCTTC	CSVQGLLSGGYTF
TRBJ2-3	TRBV19	TRBD2	.	TGTGCCAGTAGTATCAGCGGGAACCCGAGCAGACAGAATACGCAGTATTTT	CASSISGNPSRQNTQYF
TRBJ2-1	TRBV18	TRBD2	.	TGTGCCAGCTCCGGGGGACTAGCGGATTACAATGAGCAGTTCTTC	CASSGGLADYNEQFF
TRBJ2-7	TRBV5-8	.	.	TGTGCCAGCCGGCCGATCTTCCCCTCCTACGAGCAGTACTTC	CASRPIFPSYEQYF
TRBJ1-1	TRBV7-3	.	once	TGTGCCAGCAGCCTCGGGCAGGCTGGGAACACTGAAGCTTTCTTT	CASSLGQAGNTEAFF
TRBJ2-2	TRBV6-4	TRBD1	.	TGTGCCAGCAGTGCACAGGGGGCGAACACCGGGGAGCTGTTTTTT	CASSAQGANTGELFF
TRBJ2-1	TRBV7-9	TRBD2	.	TGTGCCAGCAGCTTACACGGGGGGATCAATGAGCAGTTCTTC	CASSLHGGINEQFF
TRBJ1-5	TRBV5-1	TRBD1	few	TGCGCCAGCAGCTTGGGAGGGACAGGGGTAGAACGTAATCAGCCCCAGCATTTT	CASSLGGTGVERNQPQHF
TRBJ2-1	TRBV11-2	.	.	TGTGCCAGCAGCTTAGGTCTAGAGCAGTTCTTC	CASSLGLEQFF
TRBJ2-7	TRBV15	TRBD1	.	TGTGCCACCAGCAGAGACCGGGGGACAGGTCACGAGCAGTACTTC	CATSRDRGTGHEQYF
TRBJ2-2	TRBV7-9	.	.	TGTGCCAGCAGCCTTCATGTGACCGGGGAGCTGTTTTTT	CASSLHVTGELFF
TRBJ2-7	TRBV27	TRBD2	.	TGTGCCAGCAGTTCCCCGGGACTAATCTACGAGCAGTACTTC	CASSSPGLIYEQYF
TRBJ2-1	TRBV28	.	.	TGTGCCAGCAGATCGTGGAACAATGAGCAGTTCTTC	CASRSWNNEQFF
TRBJ1-2	TRBV9	.	.	TGTGCCAGCAGCTCAAGTGGGGGGGCCTATGGCTACACCTTC	CASSSSGGAYGYTF
TRBJ2-1	TRBV18	TRBD2	.	TGTGCCAGCTCACCAAGACTAGCGGGATACAATGAGCAGTTCTTC	CASSPRLAGYNEQFF
TRBJ1-1	TRBV11-1	.	.	TGTGCCAGCAGCTTAGAAAGGGGCGTGTGGACTGAAGCTTTCTTT	CASSLERGVWTEAFF
TRBJ2-2	TRBV12-3/TRBV12-4	.	.	TGTGCCAGCAAGCGACGCACCGGGGAGCTGTTTTTT	CASKRRTGELFF
TRBJ2-4	TRBV7-9	.	.	TGTGCCAGCAGCTTAGTTATGGCAGCTCTAGCCAAAAACATTCAGTACTTC	CASSLVMAALAKNIQYF
TRBJ1-5	TRBV28	TRBD1	.	TGTGCCAGCAGCATCGGACAGGTCAATCAGCCCCAGCATTTT	CASSIGQVNQPQHF
TRBJ2-7	TRBV5-6	.	.	TGTGCCAGCAGCTTGGGGCCCACCTACGAGCAGTACTTC	CASSLGPTYEQYF
TRBJ2-3	TRBV19	.	.	TGTGCCAGTAGTATCGGTACGCAGGGTACGCAGTATTTT	CASSIGTQGTQYF
TRBJ1-1	TRBV19	.	.	TGTGCCAGTAGTTGGGGAACCTTAGGAGGCCTCACTGAAGCTTTCTTT	CASSWGTLGGLTEAFF
TRBJ2-4	TRBV5-8	TRBD1	.	TGTGCCAGCAGCTTGGGGCAGAGGGGGCACATTCAGTACTTC	CASSLGQRGHIQYF
TRBJ1-1	TRBV18	TRBD1	.	TGTGCCAGCTCGCCTAGACAGGGAGGCACTGAAGCTTTCTTT	CASSPRQGGTEAFF
TRBJ1-1	TRBV2	.	.	TGTGCCAGCAGTGAATATGAGACAGTGAACACTGAAGCTTTCTTT	CASSEYETVNTEAFF
TRBJ2-7	TRBV2	.	.	TGTGCCAGCAGTCGGTTCTCCTACGAGCAGTACTTC	CASSRFSYEQYF
TRBJ2-3	TRBV6-5	.	.	TGTGCCAGCAGTTACACCACAGGTTCCACAGATACGCAGTATTTT	CASSYTTGSTDTQYF
TRBJ1-5	TRBV7-2	.	.	TGTGCCAGCAGCCCATCGGACCCAGCGCAGCCCCAGCATTTT	CASSPSDPAQPQHF
TRBJ2-5	TRBV7-2	.	.	TGTGCCAGCAGCCCAATCCCCGGGACCCAGTACTTC	CASSPIPGTQYF